This T cell receptor beta chain originates from a study of control samples from healthy donors and cancer patients. Clones were sequenced by immunoSEQ multiplex PCR, and TCRdb holds only the in-frame ones, with some missing. The sample holds about 220,000 clones, over 90% seen once. CDR3 length: 13 residues. V trimming: 5 bases; J trimming: 5 bases; junction bases outside the gene matches: 4. The germline V gene encodes CDR1 SGHVS and CDR2 FQNEAQ. What was sequenced was blood. The rearrangement joins TRBV7-8 to TRBJ2-7; the match to TRBD1 covers 9 bases. This receptor was identified in a man aged 50-59 years in good health. The CDR3 sequence is CASSITGGNEQYV. In DNA, the CDR3 is TGTGCCAGCAGCATCACAGGGGGCAACGAGCAGTACGTC.